A selection of T cell receptor beta chains follows, all from one sample in a study of regulatory T cells in long-lasting Graves disease. One entry per CDR3 protein, called by TCRdb with MiXCR from the multiplex PCR reads. There are roughly 700,000 distinct CDR3 sequences in the sample; about 32% occur only once, and 42% lies in the top ten. Sample: peripheral blood mononuclear cells (PBMCs), taken when the disease was refractory, from a patient treated with antithyroid drugs. Receptors originate from a female donor with Graves disease. Each CDR3 is given with its conserved first and last residue. The D gene is left open where the match is weak. The size entry is marked missing in some rows and otherwise reads once, few, many or a size class.

j_call,d_call,v_call,clone_size,cdr3_aa,cdr3_nt
TRBJ1-1,TRBD1,TRBV5-1,NA,CASSGGRTGWTEAFF,TGCGCCAGCAGCGGTGGCAGGACAGGGTGGACTGAAGCTTTCTTT
TRBJ2-7,TRBD2,TRBV5-1,NA,CASSSGLAGTLMNYEQYF,TGCGCCAGCAGCTCGGGACTAGCGGGAACCTTAATGAACTACGAGCAGTACTTC
TRBJ1-2,NA,TRBV11-2,many,CATSTSTNYGYTF,TGTGCCACCAGTACCTCCACTAACTATGGCTACACCTTC
TRBJ1-5,TRBD1,TRBV19,NA,CASRDRNGQPQHF,TGTGCCAGCAGGGACAGGAATGGGCAGCCCCAGCATTTT
TRBJ2-7,TRBD1,TRBV25-1,NA,CASGGQGAYEQYF,TGTGCCAGCGGGGGACAGGGGGCCTACGAGCAGTACTTC
TRBJ2-7,TRBD1,TRBV12-5,few,CASGPGQGVYEQYF,TGTGCTAGTGGTCCGGGACAGGGGGTTTACGAGCAGTACTTC
TRBJ1-4,NA,TRBV3-1,NA,CASSPTVTTNEKLFF,TGTGCCAGCAGCCCGACAGTAACAACTAATGAAAAACTGTTTTTT
TRBJ1-5,NA,TRBV6-1,NA,CASSGGGQPQHF,TGTGCCAGCTCGGGCGGGGGACAGCCCCAGCATTTT
TRBJ2-5,TRBD2,TRBV12-3/TRBV12-4,many,CASSEDSGSTKTQYF,TGTGCCAGCAGTGAAGATAGCGGGAGCACGAAGACCCAGTACTTC
TRBJ1-1,TRBD1,TRBV29-1,NA,CSVPGDRGMNTEAFF,TGCAGCGTCCCCGGGGACAGGGGCATGAACACTGAAGCTTTCTTT
TRBJ1-5,NA,TRBV30,NA,CAWNAGGDQPQHF,TGTGCCTGGAATGCCGGAGGGGATCAGCCCCAGCATTTT
TRBJ2-5,NA,TRBV12-3/TRBV12-4,NA,CASSSTWTSQETQYF,TGTGCCAGCAGTTCAACCTGGACATCCCAAGAGACCCAGTACTTC
TRBJ2-7,TRBD2,TRBV7-9,NA,CANSRTSWDEQYF,TGTGCCAACAGCCGGACTAGCTGGGACGAGCAGTACTTC
TRBJ2-3,NA,TRBV20-1,NA,CSAASPSTDTQYF,TGCAGTGCAGCGAGCCCTAGCACAGATACGCAGTATTTT
TRBJ2-7,TRBD1,TRBV29-1,NA,CSVEKTGSEQYF,TGCAGCGTGGAAAAGACAGGGTCCGAGCAGTACTTC
TRBJ2-7,TRBD2,TRBV11-2,many,CASSPNRLAGGYEQYF,TGTGCCAGCAGCCCCAATAGGCTAGCGGGAGGCTACGAGCAGTACTTC
TRBJ2-5,TRBD2,TRBV20-1,few,CSAKRLAGGQQETQYF,TGCAGTGCTAAAAGACTAGCGGGAGGTCAACAAGAGACCCAGTACTTC
TRBJ2-5,NA,TRBV7-2,NA,CASSLRVWGIQETQYF,TGTGCCAGCAGCTTAAGGGTCTGGGGGATCCAAGAGACCCAGTACTTC
TRBJ1-1,NA,TRBV28,many,CASRPGLLNTEAFF,TGTGCCAGCAGGCCAGGACTGCTTAACACTGAAGCTTTCTTT
TRBJ2-5,TRBD2,TRBV4-2,NA,CASSSATSGRETQYF,TGTGCCAGCTCCTCGGCGACTAGCGGGAGAGAGACCCAGTACTTC
TRBJ2-7,NA,TRBV5-1,NA,CASSLEGTNSYEQYF,TGCGCCAGCAGCTTGGAGGGGACAAATTCCTACGAGCAGTACTTC
TRBJ2-7,TRBD1,TRBV5-1,NA,CASSLIKGADEQYF,TGCGCCAGCAGCTTGATAAAGGGGGCCGACGAGCAGTACTTC
TRBJ2-5,NA,TRBV18,NA,CASSPPSWETQYF,TGTGCCAGCTCACCACCGAGTTGGGAGACCCAGTACTTC
TRBJ1-5,NA,TRBV19,NA,CATKEALDQPQHF,TGTGCCACCAAGGAGGCCCTCGATCAGCCCCAGCATTTT
TRBJ1-1,TRBD1,TRBV28,many,CASSLQGRDWTGGTMNTEAFF,TGTGCCAGCAGTTTACAAGGTCGGGACTGGACAGGGGGGACAATGAACACTGAAGCTTTCTTT
TRBJ2-5,NA,TRBV20-1,many,CSARPSNFRGRETQYF,TGCAGTGCTAGGCCCAGCAACTTCAGGGGACGGGAGACCCAGTACTTC
TRBJ2-2,NA,TRBV27,few,CASSSMRRLPNTGELFF,TGTGCCAGCAGTAGTATGAGGCGGCTCCCTAACACCGGGGAGCTGTTTTTT
TRBJ2-4,NA,TRBV11-2,few,CATIGPLAKNIQYF,TGTGCCACCATAGGACCCTTAGCCAAAAACATTCAGTACTTC
TRBJ1-1,TRBD1,TRBV19,few,CASSIDRDRVTEAFF,TGTGCCAGTAGTATAGACCGGGACAGGGTAACTGAAGCTTTCTTT
TRBJ1-5,NA,TRBV27,many,CASSLYPRTGGGNQPQHF,TGTGCCAGCAGTTTATATCCGCGGACGGGGGGCGGCAATCAGCCCCAGCATTTT
TRBJ2-5,TRBD1,TRBV6-2/TRBV6-3,NA,CASTPWGARGRRETQYF,TGTGCCAGCACCCCATGGGGGGCCAGGGGGCGCCGAGAGACCCAGTACTTC
TRBJ2-2,NA,TRBV3-1,NA,CASSQVGIGELFF,TGTGCCAGCAGCCAAGTCGGTATCGGGGAGCTGTTTTTT
TRBJ2-7,NA,TRBV5-1,NA,CASSLQLESSYEQYF,TGCGCCAGCAGCTTGCAACTAGAGAGTTCCTACGAGCAGTACTTC
TRBJ1-2,NA,TRBV28,few,CASSSTGVEIGRSLNYGYTF,TGTGCCAGCAGCTCCACCGGGGTAGAAATCGGCAGATCCCTTAACTATGGCTACACCTTC
TRBJ2-5,NA,TRBV11-2,many,CASSFGGARQETQYF,TGTGCCAGCAGCTTTGGCGGAGCCCGTCAAGAGACCCAGTACTTC
TRBJ2-2,TRBD2,TRBV15,NA,CATSRGGGLEVSGELFF,TGTGCCACCAGCAGAGGGGGGGGACTAGAGGTCTCCGGGGAGCTGTTTTTT
TRBJ1-5,NA,TRBV20-1,NA,CSATNRLNQPQHF,TGCAGTGCTACCAACAGGCTAAATCAGCCCCAGCATTTT
TRBJ1-4,NA,TRBV14,NA,CASSRPTSEKLFF,TGTGCCAGCAGCCGCCCGACGAGTGAAAAACTGTTTTTT
TRBJ2-7,NA,TRBV5-1,few,CASSLTETYEQYF,TGCGCCAGCAGCTTGACTGAAACCTACGAGCAGTACTTC
TRBJ2-7,TRBD2,TRBV11-2,NA,CASSHGLAGVPYEQYF,TGTGCCAGCAGCCATGGACTAGCGGGAGTCCCCTACGAGCAGTACTTC
TRBJ1-5,NA,TRBV6-1,few,CASRRQFEPQHF,TGTGCCAGCCGGAGACAGTTTGAGCCCCAGCATTTT
TRBJ2-2,NA,TRBV20-1,few,CSALFPGTPELFF,TGCAGTGCTTTGTTTCCCGGGACCCCGGAGCTGTTTTTT
TRBJ1-2,NA,TRBV6-4,NA,CASSRKIQLYGYTF,TGTGCCAGCAGTAGGAAGATTCAATTATATGGCTACACCTTC
TRBJ1-5,NA,TRBV6-5,NA,CASSYSLGPQHF,TGTGCCAGCAGTTACTCGCTAGGCCCCCAGCATTTT
TRBJ1-1,TRBD1,TRBV29-1,few,CSAGQGGMNTEAFF,TGCAGCGCAGGACAGGGTGGGATGAACACTGAAGCTTTCTTT
TRBJ1-4,NA,TRBV6-2/TRBV6-3,NA,CASSYRLDTNEKLFF,TGTGCCAGCAGTTACCGGCTGGACACCAATGAAAAACTGTTTTTT
TRBJ2-2,NA,TRBV10-3,NA,CASSWDFREPTGELFF,TGTGCCAGCAGTTGGGACTTCAGGGAGCCCACCGGGGAGCTGTTTTTT
TRBJ2-7,TRBD1,TRBV6-1,once,CASSELWTGVTYEQYF,TGTGCCAGCAGTGAACTGTGGACAGGGGTAACCTACGAGCAGTACTTC
TRBJ2-3,NA,TRBV19,NA,CASSPSRIVRTDTQYF,TGTGCCAGTAGCCCCTCCAGGATAGTGAGGACAGATACGCAGTATTTT
TRBJ1-4,NA,TRBV7-9,once,CASSTPRTLGGSNEKLFF,TGTGCCAGCAGCACCCCAAGGACCCTGGGCGGTTCTAATGAAAAACTGTTTTTT
TRBJ1-3,NA,TRBV12-5,NA,CASGLSGRTFGNTIYF,TGTGCTAGTGGTTTGTCGGGACGGACCTTTGGAAACACCATATATTTT
TRBJ1-1,NA,TRBV6-9,few,CASSYFGALPNTEAFF,TGTGCCAGCAGTTACTTTGGGGCGCTTCCTAACACTGAAGCTTTCTTT
TRBJ2-5,NA,TRBV2,many,CASSYDSPYQETQYF,TGTGCCAGCAGCTACGACAGCCCGTACCAAGAGACCCAGTACTTC
TRBJ2-7,NA,TRBV10-1,few,CASSVDSNYEQYF,TGCGCCAGCAGCGTCGACAGCAACTACGAGCAGTACTTC
TRBJ2-2,TRBD2,TRBV2,few,CASAAGGTGELFF,TGTGCCAGCGCCGCGGGAGGAACCGGGGAGCTGTTTTTT